The T cell receptor (beta chain) under discussion was sequenced for a study of CD8+ T cells in alopecia areata. In regard to this clone: Its specificity is not known.

The sequencing template was cDNA reverse transcribed from extracted RNA. Measured with immunoSEQ multiplex PCR; TCRdb has only the in-frame clones, and not every one. The sample contains roughly 200,000 clones, 40% to 55% of which appear only once. Treatment reported: oral pan-JAK inhibitor, 5-10 mg twice daily. General observations from the study: Treatment with tofacitinib significantly lowered scalp clonality and reduced expanded CD8+ clones among the top 100.

The germline V gene encodes CDR1 MDHEN and CDR2 SYDVKM. This CDR3 region has 15 residues. With V trimmed by 7 bases and J by 1 base, 7 bases remained unmatched. This chain connects TRBV28 to TRBJ2-5; 9 nucleotides agree with TRBD2. The input for sequencing was CD4+ T cells sorted from blood, taken between weeks 36 and 40, from a patient treated with tofacitinib. The TCR comes from a human donor with alopecia areata. The CDR3 region has the DNA TGTGCCAGCATAGGGGGCGGGAGGGCCCAAGAGACCCAGTACTTC. Its protein is CASIGGGRAQETQYF.